This is a list of T cell receptor beta chains from one sample in a study of response to subunit inactivated influenza vaccine. In TCRdb, the RT-PCR reads were re-called with MiXCR into one record per CDR3 protein. The table records 550,000 to 600,000 distinct CDR3 sequences, around 11% of them present only once. The sequencing used PBMCs from blood, collected on the day of vaccination. These receptors were collected from a man aged 45-65 years who received an inactivated influenza vaccine. The CDR3 runs from the conserved cysteine through the conserved F or W. The D gene is left open where the match is weak. A row's size may be missing; if present it is once, few, many or a size class.

J gene,clone size,V gene,D gene,CDR3 protein,CDR3 DNA
TRBJ1-6,many,TRBV30,TRBD1,CASDREDSPLHF,TGTGCCTCCGACAGGGAGGATTCACCCCTCCACTTT
TRBJ2-1,-,TRBV7-8,-,CASSLNPWGISYNEQFF,TGTGCCAGCAGCTTAAACCCCTGGGGGATATCCTACAATGAGCAGTTCTTC
TRBJ1-5,-,TRBV18,TRBD1,CASSQNQGDNQPQHF,TGTGCCAGCTCACAGAACCAGGGGGACAATCAGCCCCAGCATTTT
TRBJ2-7,few,TRBV4-1,TRBD1,CASSQVGPGGKQYF,TGCGCCAGCAGCCAAGTGGGTCCAGGGGGTAAGCAGTACTTC
TRBJ1-5,-,TRBV27,TRBD1,CASSAHPGQGLNQPQHF,TGTGCCAGCAGTGCCCACCCGGGACAGGGCCTCAATCAGCCCCAGCATTTT
TRBJ2-7,-,TRBV12-3/TRBV12-4,TRBD1,CASSFLRTGASYEQYF,TGTGCCAGCAGTTTTCTCCGGACAGGAGCTTCCTACGAGCAGTACTTC
TRBJ2-1,many,TRBV5-6,TRBD1,CASSLLGDSIKPGFF,TGTGCCAGCAGCTTGTTAGGGGACAGTATAAAACCGGGGTTCTTC
TRBJ2-3,-,TRBV7-2,-,CASSLRVGTQYF,TGTGCCAGCAGCTTGAGGGTGGGGACGCAGTATTTT
TRBJ2-1,-,TRBV12-3/TRBV12-4,-,CASSLGRAEMNEQFF,TGTGCCAGCAGTTTGGGGCGGGCTGAGATGAATGAGCAGTTCTTC
TRBJ1-4,-,TRBV7-2,-,CASSPTTGSLFF,TGTGCCAGCAGCCCGACGACAGGCAGTCTGTTTTTT
TRBJ2-5,many,TRBV3-1,-,CASSQDTGRQTQYF,TGTGCCAGCAGCCAAGATACAGGACGGCAGACCCAGTACTTC
TRBJ2-3,-,TRBV20-1,-,CSARGPTAVTQYF,TGCAGTGCTAGAGGACCCACGGCGGTTACGCAGTATTTT
TRBJ2-3,-,TRBV7-3,-,CASSLVPTSTDTQYF,TGTGCCAGCAGCTTGGTCCCTACTAGCACAGATACGCAGTATTTT
TRBJ1-3,-,TRBV4-3,-,CASSQDRSRNTIYF,TGCGCCAGCAGCCAAGATCGGTCCCGAAACACCATATATTTT
TRBJ2-1,few,TRBV20-1,-,CSARRGYNEQFF,TGCAGTGCCAGAAGGGGGTACAATGAGCAGTTCTTC
TRBJ2-7,many,TRBV6-1,-,CASTETGGLSSYEQYF,TGTGCCAGCACCGAAACTGGGGGGCTAAGCTCCTACGAGCAGTACTTC
TRBJ2-5,few,TRBV3-1,-,CASSQARNFKETQYF,TGTGCCAGCAGCCAAGCCCGGAACTTCAAAGAGACCCAGTACTTC
TRBJ2-7,-,TRBV5-1,-,CASSFRHPTYEQYF,TGCGCCAGCAGCTTCCGGCATCCAACCTACGAGCAGTACTTC
TRBJ2-3,many,TRBV7-2,-,CASSLRFTSTDTQYF,TGTGCCAGCAGCTTACGGTTCACTAGCACAGATACGCAGTATTTT
TRBJ2-3,-,TRBV7-9,TRBD2,CASSLLTRGAVDTQYF,TGTGCCAGCAGCTTATTGACGCGGGGGGCTGTAGATACGCAGTATTTT
TRBJ2-1,-,TRBV6-5,-,CASSYRKAPSYNEQFF,TGTGCCAGCAGTTACAGGAAGGCACCTTCCTACAATGAGCAGTTCTTC
TRBJ2-7,-,TRBV5-6,-,CASNQEGYHEQYF,TGTGCCAGCAACCAGGAGGGTTATCACGAGCAGTACTTC
TRBJ1-6,many,TRBV29-1,-,CSVQFSSYNSPLHF,TGCAGCGTACAGTTCAGCTCCTATAATTCACCCCTCCACTTT
TRBJ2-7,-,TRBV27,-,CASSLSGGRTYEQYF,TGTGCCAGCAGTTTATCGGGGGGGCGGACCTACGAGCAGTACTTC
TRBJ2-5,few,TRBV15,TRBD1,CATSGTTGRQETQYF,TGTGCCACCAGCGGCACGACAGGGCGCCAAGAGACCCAGTACTTC
TRBJ2-3,-,TRBV5-1,TRBD2,CASSTLAGSTDTQYF,TGCGCCAGCAGCACGCTAGCGGGAAGCACAGATACGCAGTATTTT
TRBJ1-4,many,TRBV10-3,-,CATQVLPQEKLFF,TGTGCCACCCAGGTCCTTCCCCAAGAAAAACTATTTTTT
TRBJ1-5,few,TRBV19,TRBD1,CASRKRRGRGAEPQHF,TGTGCCAGTAGGAAACGCAGGGGGCGCGGTGCCGAGCCCCAGCATTTT
TRBJ2-3,-,TRBV7-8,TRBD2,CASSSGLLAGGSTDTQYF,TGTGCCAGCAGCTCCGGTTTGTTAGCGGGAGGTAGCACAGATACGCAGTATTTT
TRBJ2-5,-,TRBV24-1,-,CATSARGLEETQYF,TGTGCCACCAGTGCAAGAGGGTTGGAGGAGACCCAGTACTTC
TRBJ2-3,many,TRBV5-1,-,CASSLAGPRTDTQYF,TGCGCCAGCAGCTTAGCCGGGCCTCGCACAGATACGCAGTATTTT
TRBJ1-1,few,TRBV18,TRBD1,CASSPLTGRAGAPGQDYTEAFF,TGTGCCAGCTCACCCCTAACTGGGCGGGCCGGCGCACCGGGACAGGACTACACTGAAGCTTTCTTT
TRBJ2-3,few,TRBV27,TRBD2,CASSPFGLALSTDTQYF,TGTGCCAGCAGCCCCTTTGGACTAGCCCTTTCCACAGATACGCAGTATTTT
TRBJ1-5,-,TRBV12-3/TRBV12-4,-,CASRLAGGQPQHF,TGTGCCAGCCGATTGGCGGGGGGGCAGCCCCAGCATTTT
TRBJ2-5,few,TRBV5-1,-,CASKKPSRETQYF,TGCGCCAGCAAGAAGCCCTCGAGAGAGACCCAGTACTTC
TRBJ1-2,few,TRBV3-1,-,CASSQGTGPYGYTF,TGTGCCAGCAGCCAAGGTACAGGACCCTATGGCTACACCTTC
TRBJ2-7,many,TRBV27,-,CASSLKGIGYEQYF,TGTGCCAGCAGTTTAAAAGGGATCGGGTACGAGCAGTACTTC
TRBJ1-2,-,TRBV10-3,-,CAIKTVHGYTF,TGTGCCATAAAGACGGTGCATGGCTACACCTTC
TRBJ2-3,-,TRBV6-6,-,CATGRFKTDTQYF,TGTGCCACCGGCAGGTTCAAAACAGATACGCAGTATTTT
TRBJ2-3,few,TRBV13,TRBD2,CASSSLAGGPPTQYF,TGTGCCAGCAGCTCCCTAGCGGGAGGGCCCCCTACGCAGTATTTT
TRBJ2-3,-,TRBV7-6,-,CASSLLGSLGADTQYF,TGTGCCAGCAGCTTACTAGGTAGTCTAGGTGCAGATACGCAGTATTTT
TRBJ2-7,many,TRBV12-3/TRBV12-4,TRBD1,CASNPDRAWGEQYF,TGTGCCAGCAACCCGGACAGGGCCTGGGGCGAGCAGTACTTC
TRBJ1-5,few,TRBV12-3/TRBV12-4,TRBD1,CASSLRGQGSNQPQHF,TGTGCCAGCAGTTTGCGTGGACAGGGAAGCAATCAGCCCCAGCATTTT
TRBJ1-2,-,TRBV6-5,-,CASSYGFRGNYGYTF,TGTGCCAGCAGTTATGGGTTCAGGGGAAACTATGGCTACACCTTC
TRBJ1-5,-,TRBV7-2,-,CASSYFGPYEPQHF,TGTGCCAGCAGCTATTTCGGACCATACGAGCCCCAGCATTTT
TRBJ2-3,-,TRBV11-1,-,CASSPNRRGPGGPDTQYF,TGTGCCAGCAGCCCAAACCGTAGGGGACCCGGGGGGCCAGATACGCAGTATTTT
TRBJ2-6,few,TRBV18,-,CASSPVSSGANVLTF,TGTGCCAGCTCACCAGTGTCCTCTGGGGCCAACGTCCTGACTTTC
TRBJ1-1,-,TRBV5-1,TRBD1,CASSSFGQGSAEAFF,TGCGCCAGCAGCTCCTTCGGACAGGGATCGGCTGAAGCTTTCTTT